Following are 13 T cell receptor beta chains from one sample sequenced in a study of T cells in tuberculosis. Produced via immunoSEQ multiplex PCR; TCRdb's table is partial and in-frame only. The sample lists about 33,000 clones; about 91% were seen once. Time point: new active TB diagnosis, blood taken before or within 7 days of starting treatment. The specimen comprised PBMCs, sampled at tuberculosis diagnosis. These receptors came from an adult with tuberculosis. Some clones in this sample may be carry-over from other donors' samples.

The chain carries TRBV6-1 and TRBJ1-2, with a possible D match to TRBD1 (5 bases). Germline loops: CDR1 MNHNS, CDR2 SASEGT. The ends were cut back, 0 bases at V and 2 bases at J, with 22 bases in the middle. This CDR3 spans 19 amino acids. CDR3: CASSEAIGGYGERNYGYTF. Written as DNA, the CDR3 is TGTGCCAGCAGTGAAGCTATCGGGGGTTACGGCGAACGGAACTATGGCTACACCTTC.

The chain uses TRBV5-4 and TRBJ1-6; D gene ambiguous. The CDR3 contains 16 residues. V shed 7 bases and J shed 4 bases, with 18 bases lying between them. CDR1 and CDR2 from the germline V gene are SGHNT and YYREEE (reference sequence). The CDR3 sequence is CASQPGTGGYNSPLHF. CDR3 sequence (DNA): TGTGCCAGCCAACCTGGTACGGGTGGTTATAATTCACCCCTCCACTTT.

This sequence joins TRBV7-2 and TRBJ2-3, with 10 bases aligning to TRBD1. This CDR3 comprises 14 residues. CDR1 is SGHTA, CDR2 FQGNSA, per germline. After removal of 5 bases from V and 5 bases from J, the junction contained 4 bases not matched to a gene. CDR3 residues: CASSRDRGGDTQYF. CDR3 sequence (DNA): TGTGCCAGCAGCCGGGACAGGGGTGGAGATACGCAGTATTTT.

The genes are TRBV5-1 and TRBJ1-4; no definite D call. CDR1 is SGHRS, CDR2 YFSETQ, per germline. V lost 5 bases and J lost 5, with 10 bases in between. The CDR3 is 13 residues long. CDR3: CASSGQVNEKLFF. CDR3 sequence (DNA): TGCGCCAGCAGTGGTCAGGTGAATGAAAAACTGTTTTTT.

This rearrangement joins TRBV18 to TRBJ2-7; 13 bases agree with TRBD2. The CDR3 totals 17 residues. Germline lookup yields CDR1 KGHSH and CDR2 LQKENI. Losses at the gene ends were 3 bases for V and 2 bases for J; bases not matched to a gene: 7. The DNA for the CDR3 is TGTGCCAGCTCACCCGGGACTAGCGGGGCAATAACCTACGAGCAGTACTTC. It specifies CASSPGTSGAITYEQYF.

The chain combines TRBV20-1 with TRBJ2-7, with a possible D match to TRBD1 (6 bases). The V and J ends lost 5 bases and 3 bases respectively, with 8 bases between them. CDR1 and CDR2 from the germline V gene are DFQATT and SNEGSKA (reference sequence). The CDR3 runs to 11 residues. The CDR3 coding sequence is TGCAGTGCTTCAGGGGTCTACGAGCAGTACTTC. Translated, it gives CSASGVYEQYF.

The chain joins TRBV6-1 to TRBJ2-3; 7 bases map to TRBD2. J was trimmed by 0 bases and V by 2 bases; bases with no gene match: 2. From germline, CDR1 is MNHNS and CDR2 SASEGT. The CDR3 consists of 15 residues. The CDR3: CASSESAGSTDTQYF. CDR3 DNA: TGTGCCAGCAGTGAATCAGCGGGGAGCACAGATACGCAGTATTTT.

The chain has TRBV10-3 and TRBJ2-7; TRBD1 might be the D (6 bases). The V end was cut by 6 bases, the J end by 0 bases, with 12 bases between. Germline CDR1 reads ENHRY; CDR2 reads SYGVKD. The CDR3 runs 14 residues. For the CDR3, the DNA is TGTGCCATCAGCCGACAGGTTTCCTCCTACGAGCAGTACTTC. Translation gives CAISRQVSSYEQYF.

J is TRBJ1-1 and V is TRBV27, with D possibly being TRBD1 (6 bases). The V end lost 4 bases, the J end lost 2 bases, and 8 bases lay between the germline ends. CDR3 length: 13 residues. CDR1 is MNHEY and CDR2 is SMNVEV in the germline V gene (reference sequence). The CDR3 nucleotides are TGTGCCAGCAGTTCAGGGGCAAACACTGAAGCTTTCTTT. It specifies CASSSGANTEAFF.

The genes are TRBV5-4 and TRBJ2-3; 10 bases align to TRBD1. Trimming at V came to 1 base and at J to 3 bases, leaving 5 bases not matched to a gene. This CDR3 comprises 16 residues. Per germline, CDR1 SGHNT and CDR2 YYREEE (reference sequence). This chain's CDR3 is CASSLMTGGWTDTQYF. The DNA of the CDR3 is TGTGCCAGCAGCTTGATGACAGGGGGCTGGACAGATACGCAGTATTTT.

This sequence joins TRBV12-5 and TRBJ2-7; TRBD2 might be the D (6 bases). The CDR3 totals 14 residues. Germline loops: CDR1 LGHNT, CDR2 FRNRAP. Trimming left V 6 bases short and J 0 bases short, with 12 bases between. The CDR3 loop is CASGAGLLSYEQYF. DNA for the CDR3: TGTGCTAGTGGGGCGGGACTTCTCTCCTACGAGCAGTACTTC.

This sequence joins TRBV10-3 and TRBJ1-2; 8 nucleotides line up with TRBD1. The ends lost 4 bases at V and 8 bases at J; junction bases unmatched: 15. CDR3 length: 16 residues. CDR1 is ENHRY, CDR2 SYGVKD, per germline. DNA of the CDR3: TGTGCCATCAGTGCGACCCCGGACAGGGCCAAGAAGGGCTACACCTTC. It encodes CAISATPDRAKKGYTF.

The rearrangement uses TRBV19 and TRBJ2-7; D perhaps matches TRBD2 (5 bases). CDR3 size: 13 residues. The germline V and J ends were trimmed by 3 bases and 3 bases, with 9 bases remaining between them. Per germline, CDR1 LNHDA and CDR2 SQIVND (reference sequence). CDR3 coding DNA: TGTGCCAGTAGTATTAGAGGAGGCTACGAGCAGTACTTC. Protein product: CASSIRGGYEQYF.